Listed below are T cell receptor beta chains from one sample, sequenced in a study of cytomegalovirus exposure and HLA in healthy donors. Clones were read by immunoSEQ multiplex PCR, and TCRdb kept only the in-frame ones, dropping some. The sample table sets out some 30,000 clones. The sequencing sample was made of PBMCs. The receptors originated from a man aged 40-49 years in good health and CMV-seronegative. CDR3s include the opening cysteine and the closing phenylalanine or tryptophan. Each record gives: J gene, V gene, CDR3 protein.

>TRBJ2-7|TRBV30
CAWRGGSEQYF
>TRBJ2-3|TRBV2
CASRAVLSTDTQYF
>TRBJ2-7|TRBV29-1
CSAGSVRAEQYF
>TRBJ2-5|TRBV6-6
CASSYSWLAGETQYF
>TRBJ1-1|TRBV4-3
CASSQDGRARAEAFF
>TRBJ2-1|TRBV14
CASSGRQGRNEQFF
>TRBJ2-3|TRBV10-3
CAISLVDRTDTQYF
>TRBJ2-7|TRBV25-1
CASSSRPGTASSYEQYF
>TRBJ2-2|TRBV11-2
CASRTGTGAGELFF
>TRBJ2-5|TRBV30
CAWSPAGEETQYF
>TRBJ2-5|TRBV19
CASSTGDRAGQETQYF
>TRBJ2-3|TRBV7-9
CASTRVPDTQYF
>TRBJ2-7|TRBV18
CASSPLPSYEQYF
>TRBJ1-2|TRBV6-5
CASSSPGQGTYGYTF
>TRBJ1-1|TRBV7-9
CASSLRSPEVFF
>TRBJ1-5|TRBV5-6
CASSLDPGHSNQPQHF
>TRBJ2-2|TRBV7-3
CASSPQASGRAGELFF
>TRBJ2-1|TRBV5-4
CASSPPGTSRNEQFF
>TRBJ1-2|TRBV7-3
CASSLTTGSPYGYTF
>TRBJ2-2|TRBV5-1
CASSSGLAGGPYGELFF
>TRBJ2-1|TRBV5-1
CASSLGISYNEQFF
>TRBJ2-7|TRBV6-6
CASSYSMSAGTYEQYF
>TRBJ2-4|TRBV30
CAWGSGTSNIQYF
>TRBJ2-1|TRBV28
CASRLDTFSYNEQFF
>TRBJ1-1|TRBV19
CASRTGFTEAFF
>TRBJ2-1|TRBV5-6
CASSLVPASSDNEQFF
>TRBJ2-7|TRBV2
CASSPGTSAYEQYF
>TRBJ1-1|TRBV6-5
CASSHVARATEAFF
>TRBJ2-1|TRBV4-3
CASSQDRGQGARTFF
>TRBJ1-2|TRBV27
CASRFQGQGFGYTF
>TRBJ1-1|TRBV30
CAWSLGQGATEAFF
>TRBJ2-7|TRBV5-4
CASSPADRSYEQYF
>TRBJ1-5|TRBV7-6
CASSLGQAQPQHF
>TRBJ2-7|TRBV6-6
CASSTRDSYYEQYF
>TRBJ1-3|TRBV12-5
CASGLLPQGAGNTIYF
>TRBJ2-2|TRBV6-4
CASSDSSRNTGELFF
>TRBJ1-5|TRBV19
CASAGTGYNQPQHF
>TRBJ2-2|TRBV9
CASSVGTANTGELFF
>TRBJ1-5|TRBV21-1
CASSKPGHYSNQPQHF
>TRBJ1-1|TRBV4-2
CASSQEGRGITEAFF
>TRBJ1-2|TRBV15
CATSRGQGDGYTF
>TRBJ2-7|TRBV21-1
CASSKRLAGGRPYEQYF
>TRBJ1-3|TRBV19
CASALGEYSGNTIYF
>TRBJ2-1|TRBV7-6
CASISPSIGNEQFF
>TRBJ1-5|TRBV5-1
CASSLDGQIDQPQHF
>TRBJ2-2|TRBV6-4
CASSDGRDTGELFF
>TRBJ2-1|TRBV10-3
CAISESLLAGPSPHREEQFF
>TRBJ2-6|TRBV7-3
CASSLPGRGANVLTF